This entry is about one T cell receptor (beta chain). Its antigen is currently unknown. This specimen comes from a study of siplizumab effects on memory and regulatory T cells. Broader study findings: Naive-or-memory phenotypes were unassignable for roughly 75-95% of proliferating CD4+ or CD8+ clones.

Clones were sequenced by immunoSEQ multiplex PCR, and TCRdb holds only the in-frame ones, with some missing. The sample carries around 82,000 clones, approximately 93% recorded once. In germline, CDR1 is MNHEY, CDR2 SVGAGI. Trimming shortened V by 6 bases and J by 8 bases, and 5 bases separated the two germline ends. The CDR3 contains 10 residues. The specimen sequenced was CD8+ T cells sorted from blood. The gene calls are TRBV6-5 and TRBJ2-1; D ambiguous. This sequence was found in a human donor in good health. For the CDR3, the DNA is TGTGCCAGCAGAGGGTATGAGCAGTTCTTC. It encodes CASRGYEQFF.